The 31 T cell receptor beta chains given below trace back to one sample, sequenced in a study of shared clonotypes between healthy human individuals. Clones were read by immunoSEQ multiplex PCR, and TCRdb kept only the in-frame ones, dropping some. The table has some 1 million clones, 70% to 80% seen once. The sequencing sample was made of memory CD4+ T cells sorted from blood. As to subset: CD45RA-negative fraction. These receptor sequences come from a man in his late teens or twenties in good health.

The chain uses TRBV2 and TRBJ1-4; D uncertain. The CDR3 has 13 residues. V lost 8 bases and J lost 2, with 9 bases in between. Germline V CDR1 and CDR2: SNHLY, FYNNEI. The CDR3 is CASWWSTNEKLFF. DNA of the CDR3: TGTGCCAGCTGGTGGTCGACTAATGAAAAACTGTTTTTT.

A remark on this clone: Other DNA sequences of this sample code for an identical CDR3. The chain recombines TRBV5-6 with TRBJ1-1; D unclear. V lost 1 base, J lost 1 base, and 8 bases lay in between. In germline, CDR1 is SGHDT, CDR2 YYEEEE. This CDR3 has 14 amino acids. This CDR3 reads CASSLFRSNTEAFF. CDR3 nucleotide sequence: TGTGCCAGCAGCTTGTTCAGGTCGAACACTGAAGCTTTCTTT.

V gene TRBV27 combines with J gene TRBJ1-5; the D is unclear. Trimming cost V 5 bases and J 0 bases, with 5 bases left between them. CDR3 size: 13 residues. In germline, CDR1 is MNHEY, CDR2 SMNVEV (reference sequence). CDR3 loop: CASSPHSNQPQHF. CDR3 bases: TGTGCCAGCAGTCCCCATAGCAATCAGCCCCAGCATTTT.

This CDR3 reads CASSSQGQAYGYTF. In DNA form, the CDR3 reads TGTGCCAGCAGTTCCCAGGGGCAGGCCTATGGCTACACCTTC. This rearrangement joins TRBV27 to TRBJ1-2; tentative D call: TRBD1 (6 bases). CDR1 and CDR2 (germline): MNHEY, SMNVEV (reference sequence). The V gene lost 4 bases and the J gene lost 4 bases, with 13 bases spanning the gap. The CDR3 runs 14 residues.

The sample holds a few counts of this clone. The CDR3 region is CASSLDGVEADTQYF. The CDR3 DNA is TGTGCCAGCAGCTTAGATGGGGTAGAAGCGGATACGCAGTATTTT. This chain uses TRBV11-3 with TRBJ2-3, with D uncertain. The CDR3 loop spans 15 amino acids. Germline lookup yields CDR1 SGHNT and CDR2 YENEEA. Trimming removed 0 bases at V and 6 bases at J, with 13 bases between.

This clone was picked up one time. This sequence joins TRBV29-1 and TRBJ2-7; D is perhaps TRBD1 or TRBD2 (5 bases each). CDR3 length: 12 residues. The germline CDR1 and CDR2 sequences are SQVTM and ANQGSEA. The germline V and J ends were trimmed by 4 bases and 3 bases, with 10 bases remaining between them. The CDR3, as DNA: TGCAGCGTTGTTTGGGACGGCTACGAGCAGTACTTC. It encodes CSVVWDGYEQYF.

This clone came up many times. This chain joins TRBV5-1 and TRBJ1-2; 7 bases map to TRBD1. V lost 2 bases to trimming and J lost 8 bases; unmatched junction nucleotides: 9. Germline CDR1 SGHRS, CDR2 YFSETQ. The CDR3 sequence is 14 residues long. The DNA of the CDR3 is TGCGCCAGCAGCTTAGGGGACAGTAGTGACGGCTACACCTTC. This gives the protein CASSLGDSSDGYTF.

This clone was counted a few times. J is TRBJ2-5 and V is TRBV4-1; the D gene is possibly TRBD2 (5 bases). The J call may be wrong; the DNA end is better matched by TRBJ2-7. Germline CDR1 is MGHRA and CDR2 is YSYEKL. The CDR3 is 18 amino acids. The chain's CDR3 is CASSQGGFIGSYADEQYF. CDR3 coding DNA: TGCGCCAGCAGCCAAGGCGGGTTTATAGGGTCCTACGCGGACGAGCAGTACTTC.

This chain's CDR3 is CASSISGRTDTQYF. The CDR3 coding sequence is TGCGCCAGCAGCATTTCGGGTCGCACAGATACGCAGTATTTT. The V call is TRBV5-1, the J call TRBJ2-3; D not resolved. The CDR3 is 14 amino acids. Trimming left V 4 bases short and J 1 base short, with 10 bases between. Looked up from germline, CDR1 is SGHRS and CDR2 is YFSETQ.

The rearrangement links TRBV9 to TRBJ2-2; TRBD2 matches at 13 bases. The CDR3 covers 19 residues. Trimming at V came to 0 bases and at J to 3 bases, leaving 8 bases not matched to a gene. Germline values: CDR1 SGDLS, CDR2 YYNGEE. CDR3 coding DNA: TGTGCCAGCAGCGTAGGGTACGGGACTAGCGGGAAATACACCGGGGAGCTGTTTTTT. Translation: CASSVGYGTSGKYTGELFF.

This clone was seen only a few times. The chain has TRBV11-2 and TRBJ2-3; 14 bases line up with TRBD2. CDR3 length: 17 residues. V gave up 5 bases and J gave up 2 bases; unmatched junction bases: 6. The germline CDR1 and CDR2 sequences are SGHAT and FQNNGV. For the CDR3, the DNA is TGTGCCAGCAGCATCGGGACTAGCGGGAGAGTCACAGATACGCAGTATTTT. The encoded protein is CASSIGTSGRVTDTQYF.

V usage is TRBV5-1 and J usage is TRBJ1-6; D is unresolved. CDR3 length: 15 amino acids. V was pared by 0 bases and J by 8 bases, with 12 bases between. CDR1 is SGHRS, CDR2 YFSETQ, per germline. CDR3 DNA sequence: TGCGCCAGCAGCTTGGTGAGGGCCGTAGATTCACCCCTCCACTTT. It yields the protein CASSLVRAVDSPLHF. Complete variable domain (other parts from reference TRBV5-1 and TRBJ1-6): KAGVTQTPRYLIKTRGQQVTLSCSPISGHRSVSWYQQTPGQGLQFLFEYFSETQRNKGNFPGRFSGRQFSNSRSEMNVSTLELGDSALYLCASSLVRAVDSPLHFGNGTRLTVT.

The V gene is TRBV19, the J gene TRBJ2-5, with 10 bases aligning to TRBD2. CDR3 length: 18 residues. The V gene end was trimmed by 5 bases and the J gene end by 5 bases; junction bases not matched to a gene: 17. CDR1 LNHDA and CDR2 SQIVND come from the germline V gene (reference sequence). CDR3 amino acids: CASSGAPGLAIRGETQYF. In DNA form, the CDR3 reads TGTGCCAGTAGTGGCGCGCCGGGACTAGCGATAAGGGGGGAGACCCAGTACTTC.

This clone was found a few times. V is TRBV28 and J is TRBJ1-2; no definite D call. CDR3 length: 15 residues. With 4 bases removed from V and 5 bases from J, the gap between germline ends came to 17 bases. Germline CDR1 reads MDHEN; CDR2 reads SYDVKM. In nucleotides, the CDR3 is TGTGCCAGCAGTTCCCCCCCGGGAGGGATGTATGGCTACACCTTC. Its protein product is CASSSPPGGMYGYTF.

CDR3 sequence: CASSLGRSNSPLHF. The CDR3 bases are TGTGCCAGCAGCTTAGGGCGGAGTAATTCACCCCTCCACTTT. The genes are TRBV11-2 and TRBJ1-6, with D unresolved. Germline-derived CDR1 and CDR2 are SGHAT and FQNNGV. CDR3 size: 14 residues. Trimming removed 1 base from V and 6 bases from J, with 7 bases in between.

The chain links TRBV9 to TRBJ1-3; D is possibly TRBD1 (6 bases). Germline V gene data show CDR1 as SGDLS and CDR2 as YYNGEE. This CDR3 is 16 amino acids long. V was clipped by 0 bases and J by 4 bases, with 14 bases between them. The CDR3 DNA sequence: TGTGCCAGCAGCGTAGCTCCCCGGGACATCGGAAACACCATATATTTT. This encodes CASSVAPRDIGNTIYF.

The chain uses TRBV30 and TRBJ2-5, with TRBD1 identical over 9 bases. Germline-derived CDR1 and CDR2 are GTSNPN and SVGIG (reference sequence). The CDR3 sequence is 12 residues long. CDR3 DNA sequence: TGTGCTTTTGACAGGGGGCAAGAGACCCAGTACTTC. Residues: CAFDRGQETQYF.

The chain couples TRBV7-9 to TRBJ2-1, with D possibly being TRBD1 or TRBD2 (6 bases each). The CDR3 is 14 amino acids. Deletions cut 1 base from V and 7 bases from J, with 11 bases between. In germline, CDR1 is SEHNR, CDR2 FQNEAQ (reference sequence). The CDR3 DNA reads TGTGCCAGCAGCTTAGAGGGGGGATGGAATGAGCAGTTCTTC. The encoded protein is CASSLEGGWNEQFF.

This chain uses TRBV27 with TRBJ2-1; TRBD2 matches at 7 bases. V shed 1 base and J 1 base; nucleotides not matched to a gene: 4. From germline, CDR1 is MNHEY and CDR2 SMNVEV (reference sequence). The CDR3 runs to 16 residues. CDR3 bases: TGTGCCAGCAGTTTATATGGGACTACTTCCTACAATGAGCAGTTCTTC. It specifies CASSLYGTTSYNEQFF.

On this clone: This sample also contains other DNA sequences that code for the same CDR3. The chain joins TRBV5-1 to TRBJ1-5, with D uncertain. CDR3 length equals 14 residues. The V and J ends lost 4 bases and 0 bases respectively, with 8 bases between them. The V gene's germline CDR1 is SGHRS and CDR2 YFSETQ. Here the CDR3 DNA reads TGCGCCAGCAGCCTAGACGGTAGCAATCAGCCCCAGCATTTT. It yields the protein CASSLDGSNQPQHF.

As to this clone: This sample includes further DNA sequences coding for the same CDR3. This rearrangement joins TRBV5-1 to TRBJ2-3, with D uncertain. V lost 0 bases, J lost 2 bases, and 10 bases lay in between. Germline V gives CDR1 SGHRS, CDR2 YFSETQ. The length of the CDR3 is 15 residues. DNA of the CDR3: TGCGCCAGCAGCTTGGCTGGCAGCTACACAGATACGCAGTATTTT. Residues: CASSLAGSYTDTQYF. Complete variable domain (other parts from reference TRBV5-1 and TRBJ2-3): KAGVTQTPRYLIKTRGQQVTLSCSPISGHRSVSWYQQTPGQGLQFLFEYFSETQRNKGNFPGRFSGRQFSNSRSEMNVSTLELGDSALYLCASSLAGSYTDTQYFGPGTRLTVL.

The rearrangement uses TRBV30 and TRBJ1-2; 8 nucleotides agree with TRBD1. The V gene end was trimmed by 4 bases and the J gene end by 8 bases; junction bases not matched to a gene: 9. The CDR3 has 13 residues. The germline CDR1 and CDR2 sequences are GTSNPN and SVGIG (reference sequence). This chain's CDR3 is CAWMDRDMVGYTF. The CDR3 DNA sequence: TGTGCCTGGATGGACAGGGACATGGTCGGCTACACCTTC.

The chain links TRBV7-9 to TRBJ2-7, with D possibly TRBD1 on 5 matching bases. Deletions cut 5 bases from V and 0 bases from J, with 17 bases between. Germline CDR1 reads SEHNR; CDR2 reads FQNEAQ (reference sequence). The CDR3 spans 16 residues. The CDR3 bases are TGTGCCAGCAGCCGAAATCAGGGAAAGAGCTCCTACGAGCAGTACTTC. Its translation is CASSRNQGKSSYEQYF.

This chain uses TRBV19 with TRBJ1-5; D is perhaps TRBD1 (5 bases). Looked up from germline, CDR1 is LNHDA and CDR2 is SQIVND (reference sequence). Trimming stripped 5 bases from V and 9 bases from J, with 17 bases between. There are 14 residues in the CDR3. CDR3 sequence reads: CASSLQGGSSPQHF. In DNA, the CDR3 is TGTGCCAGTAGTCTCCAGGGCGGTAGTTCGCCCCAGCATTTT. Full variable domain (outside the CDR3, taken from reference TRBV19 and TRBJ1-5): DGGITQSPKYLFRKEGQNVTLSCEQNLNHDAMYWYRQDPGQGLRLIYYSQIVNDFQKGDIAEGYSVSREKKESFPLTVTSAQKNPTAFYLCASSLQGGSSPQHFGDGTRLSIL.

The chain recombines TRBV6-5 with TRBJ2-7; D may match TRBD1 or TRBD2 (5 bases each). Germline CDR1 reads MNHEY; CDR2 reads SVGAGI. The CDR3 is 14 residues long. V was pared by 5 bases and J by 2 bases, with 13 bases between. CDR3 nucleotides: TGTGCCAGCAGTCCGCCGGGACGGACCTACGAGCAGTACTTC. As protein: CASSPPGRTYEQYF.

The V gene is TRBV18, the J gene TRBJ2-5, with 8 bases fitting TRBD1. Trimming took 4 bases from V and 0 from J; bases not matched to a gene: 13. The CDR3 length is 18 residues. The germline V gene encodes CDR1 KGHSH and CDR2 LQKENI. In nucleotides, the CDR3 is TGTGCCAGCTCACTCAAAGGAGCCCGGGACAGGTACCAAGAGACCCAGTACTTC. This codes for CASSLKGARDRYQETQYF.

The J gene is TRBJ2-5, the V gene TRBV5-1, with 8 bases that match TRBD1. This CDR3 region has 15 residues. J gave up 5 bases and V 0 bases, and 6 bases lay outside the gene matches. Germline V gene data show CDR1 as SGHRS and CDR2 as YFSETQ. This CDR3 reads CASSLGQGARETQYF. The CDR3 coding sequence is TGCGCCAGCAGCTTGGGGCAGGGGGCGCGGGAGACCCAGTACTTC.

This clone was counted only a few times. The V call is TRBV25-1, the J call TRBJ1-6; D may be TRBD1 (5 bases). CDR3 length: 15 residues. The germline V and J ends were trimmed by 8 bases and 0 bases, with 11 bases remaining between them. CDR1 and CDR2 from the germline V gene are MGHDK and SYGVNS. The CDR3 DNA is TGTGCCAGCTGTCCGGGGGGCTCCTATAATTCACCCCTCCACTTT. Translation: CASCPGGSYNSPLHF.

V gene TRBV7-8 combines with J gene TRBJ1-2; no clear D gene. Between the trimmed V and J ends, which lost 5 bases and 2 bases, there was a span of 12 bases. Germline V CDR1 and CDR2: SGHVS, FQNEAQ. The CDR3 is 14 residues long. Here the CDR3 DNA reads TGTGCCAGCAGCCCCCAATCGGGGAACTATGGCTACACCTTC. Translated: CASSPQSGNYGYTF.

The sample holds a few counts of this clone. This sequence joins TRBV28 and TRBJ1-1, with D uncertain. V shed 6 bases and J shed 3 bases, with 8 bases lying between them. The CDR3 has 12 amino acids. The germline CDR1 and CDR2 sequences are MDHEN and SYDVKM. In DNA form, the CDR3 reads TGTGCCAGCAGGCCTTCTTACACTGAAGCTTTCTTT. This encodes CASRPSYTEAFF.

This clone was recorded at least ten times. The chain combines TRBV5-4 with TRBJ2-2, with a possible D match to TRBD2 (6 bases). The V end lost 4 bases, the J end lost 7 bases, and 11 bases lay between the germline ends. The CDR3 totals 13 residues. Germline V gene sequence: CDR1 SGHNT, CDR2 YYREEE (reference sequence). This chain's CDR3 is CASSRLVFGELFF. In nucleotides, the CDR3 is TGTGCCAGCAGCCGACTAGTTTTCGGGGAGCTGTTTTTT.